This TCR beta chain came from a study of T cells after yellow fever vaccination (dated by TCRdb to between 2017 and 2020). At the level of the whole study: Libraries from fractions with low cell numbers were prepared with the SMART-Seq v4 Ultra Low Input RNA kit. To track T-cell clones before and after primary and booster YFV17D yellow fever vaccination, bulk TCR alpha and beta repertoires were sequenced longitudinally. The cohort comprised two healthy male donors, one aged 18 to 29 and one aged 30 to 39 years. Bulk PBMC replicates and cell subsets were isolated from blood drawn at multiple timepoints before and after both primary and secondary immunization. Points the paper makes about the study in general: Because only a couple of donors were included in the study, the extent to which the findings can be generalized is limited. Computational filtering was needed because FACS-sorted repertoires could contain abundant contaminating clonotypes from the bulk population. Most clones expanded after primary vaccination (roughly 96% of CD4 and 80% to 90% of CD8) were re-detected after the booster, suggesting that broad memory maintenance occurred. The secondary T-cell response was found to be weaker but faster than the primary response, with a peak reached on day 5 rather than on day 15. A small share of clonotypes was detected in both CD4 and CD8 compartments, with the overlap likely arising from convergent recombination.

Synthesis of TCR cDNA relied on 5'RACE template switching, a step that introduced a universal primer site along with unique molecular identifiers. Priming for cDNA synthesis came from both the TCR alpha and TCR beta constant segments. Library amplification involved two PCR steps, and the second step added sample barcodes and sequencing adapters. Libraries were sequenced on Illumina HiSeq 2500 (2x100 bp) or NovaSeq (2x150 bp). Regarding the original processing steps: Reads were demultiplexed and collapsed into UMI consensus sequences with MIGEC, and V(D)J alignment was performed with MiXCR. Clonotypes responding to the vaccine were identified with edgeR on replicate PBMC samples, with the criteria of FDR below 0.01 and a log2 fold change above 5 up to day 15. Each bulk clonotype received a CD4 or CD8 identity based on whether the sequenced CD4 or CD8 repertoire contained that clonotype at higher abundance. TCRdb reprocessing: public reads trimmed at Q25 with fastp, clones called with MiXCR, in-frame beta chains kept. Identical CDR3 protein sequences are pooled into one entry, listed with their most common genes and DNA. Here the V and J calls rest on TCRdb's processing, not on the authors' analysis. Across this sample there are around 610,000 distinct CDR3 sequences, with roughly 12% seen only once. The ten largest clones capture over 12% of the sample.

In the paper's terms, the treatment or condition label means: live attenuated yellow fever vaccine strain. At each blood-draw timepoint, two biological replicates of bulk PBMCs were collected. PBMCs were isolated from peripheral blood using a standard Ficoll-Paque protocol. RNA was extracted with TriZol from bulk PBMCs, CD4 and CD8 fractions, and dextramer-positive and dextramer-negative fractions. This clonotype was picked up a small number of times. The clone's antigen remains unknown. There are no base qualities to consult, and no much larger clone falls within one base. CDR1 DFQATT and CDR2 SNEGSKA are derived from the germline V gene (reference sequence). The CDR3 runs 12 residues from the cysteine to the phenylalanine. Only CDR3 DNA is held: 36 bases, read in frame from base 1.

The TCR sequence derives from a man between 25 and 39 years old who received the YFV17D yellow fever vaccine. The chain joins TRBV20-1 to TRBJ2-3; 11 middle bases align to TRBD2. The specimen was PBMCs, collected on the day of the yellow fever booster vaccination. The CDR3 loop reads CRVLAGVDTQYF. The DNA sequence is as follows: TGCAGGGTACTAGCGGGAGTAGATACGCAGTATTTT.